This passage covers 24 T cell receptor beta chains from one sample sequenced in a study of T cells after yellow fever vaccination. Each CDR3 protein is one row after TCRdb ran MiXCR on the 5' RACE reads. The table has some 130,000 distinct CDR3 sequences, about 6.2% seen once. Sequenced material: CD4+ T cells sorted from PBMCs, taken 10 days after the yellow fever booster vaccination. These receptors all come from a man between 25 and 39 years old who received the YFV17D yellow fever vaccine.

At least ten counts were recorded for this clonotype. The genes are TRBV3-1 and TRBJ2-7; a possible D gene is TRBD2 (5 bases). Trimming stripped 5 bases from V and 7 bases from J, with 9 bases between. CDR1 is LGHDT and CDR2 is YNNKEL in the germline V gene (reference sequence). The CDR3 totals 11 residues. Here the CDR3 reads CASSFPGEQYF. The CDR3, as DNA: TGTGCCAGCAGCTTCCCGGGGGAGCAGTACTTC.

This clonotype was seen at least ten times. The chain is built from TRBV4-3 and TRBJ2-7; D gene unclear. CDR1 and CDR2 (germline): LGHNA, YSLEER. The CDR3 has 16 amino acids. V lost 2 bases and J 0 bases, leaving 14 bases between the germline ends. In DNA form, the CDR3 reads TGCGCCAGCAGCCAAACAGCGATAGGGAACTCCTACGAGCAGTACTTC. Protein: CASSQTAIGNSYEQYF.

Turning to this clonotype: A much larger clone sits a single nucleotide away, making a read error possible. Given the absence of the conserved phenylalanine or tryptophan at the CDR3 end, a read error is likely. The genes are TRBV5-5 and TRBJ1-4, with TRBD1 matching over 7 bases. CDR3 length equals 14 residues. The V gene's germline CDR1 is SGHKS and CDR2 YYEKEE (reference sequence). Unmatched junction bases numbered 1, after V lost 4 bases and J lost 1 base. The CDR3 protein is CASSRQGTNEKLFI. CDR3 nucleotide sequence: TGTGCCAGCAGCCGACAGGGAACTAATGAAAAACTGTTTATT.

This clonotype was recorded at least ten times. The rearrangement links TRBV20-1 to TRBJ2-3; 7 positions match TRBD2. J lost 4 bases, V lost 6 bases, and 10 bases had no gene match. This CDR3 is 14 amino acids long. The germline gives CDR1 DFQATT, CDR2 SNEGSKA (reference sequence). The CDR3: CSARRGSGPDTQYF. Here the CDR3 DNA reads TGCAGTGCCCGCCGGGGTAGCGGGCCAGATACGCAGTATTTT.

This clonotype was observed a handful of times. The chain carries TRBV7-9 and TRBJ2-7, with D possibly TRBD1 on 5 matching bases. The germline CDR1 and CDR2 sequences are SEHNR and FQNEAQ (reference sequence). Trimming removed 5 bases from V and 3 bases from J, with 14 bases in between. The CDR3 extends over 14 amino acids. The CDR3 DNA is TGTGCCAGCAGCCCCCAGGGTTGGAGCTACGAGCAGTACTTC. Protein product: CASSPQGWSYEQYF.

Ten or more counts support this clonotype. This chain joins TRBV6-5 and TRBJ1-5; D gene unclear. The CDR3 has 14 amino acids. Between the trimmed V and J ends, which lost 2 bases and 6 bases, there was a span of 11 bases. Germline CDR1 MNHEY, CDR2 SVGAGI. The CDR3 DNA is TGTGCCAGCAGTTACGGTGGGGTTAGTCAGCCCCAGCATTTT. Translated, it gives CASSYGGVSQPQHF.

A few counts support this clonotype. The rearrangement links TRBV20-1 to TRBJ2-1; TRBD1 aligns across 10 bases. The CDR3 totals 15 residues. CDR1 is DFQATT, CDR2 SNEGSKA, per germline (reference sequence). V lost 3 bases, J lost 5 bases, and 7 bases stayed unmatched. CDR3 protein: CSASPWDRGHNEQFF. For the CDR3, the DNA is TGCAGTGCTAGTCCGTGGGACAGGGGCCACAATGAGCAGTTCTTC.

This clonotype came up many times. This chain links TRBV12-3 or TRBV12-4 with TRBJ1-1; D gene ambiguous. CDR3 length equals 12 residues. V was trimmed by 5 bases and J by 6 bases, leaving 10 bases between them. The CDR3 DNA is TGTGCCAGCAGTCAGAGTGGCTCTGAAGCTTTCTTT. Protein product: CASSQSGSEAFF.

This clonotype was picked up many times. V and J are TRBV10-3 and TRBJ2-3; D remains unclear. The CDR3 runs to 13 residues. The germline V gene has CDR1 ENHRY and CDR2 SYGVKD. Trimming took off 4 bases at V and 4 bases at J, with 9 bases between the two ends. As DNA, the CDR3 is TGTGCCATCAGTGGGCCGGCGGCAGATACGCAGTATTTT. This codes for CAISGPAADTQYF.

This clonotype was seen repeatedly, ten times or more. The CDR3 bases are TGCGCCAGCAGCTTACGGACTAGCGGCTCTACTTCCTACGAGCAGTACTTC. Protein sequence: CASSLRTSGSTSYEQYF. V and J are TRBV5-1 and TRBJ2-7; 10 nucleotides align to TRBD2. This CDR3 comprises 17 residues. Trimming cost V 2 bases and J 1 base; bases outside gene matches: 9. Germline loops: CDR1 SGHRS, CDR2 YFSETQ.

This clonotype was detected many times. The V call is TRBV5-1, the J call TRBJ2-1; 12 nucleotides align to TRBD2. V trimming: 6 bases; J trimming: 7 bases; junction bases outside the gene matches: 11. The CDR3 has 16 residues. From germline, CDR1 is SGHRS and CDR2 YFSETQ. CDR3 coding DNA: TGCGCCAGCACAACGACTAGCGGGAGTGGTATAAATGAGCAGTTCTTC. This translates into CASTTTSGSGINEQFF.

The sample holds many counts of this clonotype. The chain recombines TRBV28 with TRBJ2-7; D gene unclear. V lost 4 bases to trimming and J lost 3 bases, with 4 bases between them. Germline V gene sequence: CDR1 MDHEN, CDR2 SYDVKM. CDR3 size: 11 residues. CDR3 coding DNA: TGTGCCAGCAGTTCGTACTACGAGCAGTACTTC. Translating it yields CASSSYYEQYF.

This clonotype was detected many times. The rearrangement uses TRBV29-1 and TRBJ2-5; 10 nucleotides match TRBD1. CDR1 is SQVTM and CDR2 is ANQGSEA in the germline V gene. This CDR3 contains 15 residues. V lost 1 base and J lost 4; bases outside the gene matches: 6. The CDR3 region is CSVEGADRGRETQYF. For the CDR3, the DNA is TGCAGCGTTGAAGGAGCAGACAGGGGGCGAGAGACCCAGTACTTC. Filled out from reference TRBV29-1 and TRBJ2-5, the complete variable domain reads SAVISQKPSRDICQRGTSLTIQCQVDSQVTMMFWYRQQPGQSLTLIATANQGSEATYESGFVIDKFPISRPNLTFSTLTVSNMSPEDSSIYLCSVEGADRGRETQYFGPGTRLLVL.

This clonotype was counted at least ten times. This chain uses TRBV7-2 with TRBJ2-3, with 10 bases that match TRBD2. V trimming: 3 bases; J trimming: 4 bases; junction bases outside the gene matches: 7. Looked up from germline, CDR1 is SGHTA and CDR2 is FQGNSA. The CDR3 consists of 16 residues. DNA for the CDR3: TGTGCCAGCAGCTTCTTAAGCGGGAGGGGGGCAGATACGCAGTATTTT. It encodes CASSFLSGRGADTQYF.

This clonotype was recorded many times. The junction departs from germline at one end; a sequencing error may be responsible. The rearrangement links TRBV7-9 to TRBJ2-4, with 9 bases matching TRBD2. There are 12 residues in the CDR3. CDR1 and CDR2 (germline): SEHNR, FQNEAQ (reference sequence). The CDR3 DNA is TGTGCCAGCACCCCGTCTAGCGGGGAGGCGAACTTC. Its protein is CASTPSSGEANF.

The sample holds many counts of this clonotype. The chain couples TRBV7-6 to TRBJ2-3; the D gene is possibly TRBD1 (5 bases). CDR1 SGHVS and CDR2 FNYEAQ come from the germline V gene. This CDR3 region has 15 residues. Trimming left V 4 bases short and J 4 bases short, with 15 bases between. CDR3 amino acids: CASSWAPGKADTQYF. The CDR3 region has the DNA TGTGCCAGCAGCTGGGCCCCAGGGAAGGCAGATACGCAGTATTTT.

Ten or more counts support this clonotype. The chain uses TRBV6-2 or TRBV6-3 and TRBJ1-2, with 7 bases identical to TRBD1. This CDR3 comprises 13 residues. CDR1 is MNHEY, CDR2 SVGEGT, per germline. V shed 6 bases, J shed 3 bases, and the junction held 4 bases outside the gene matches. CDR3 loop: CASRTQGDYGYTF. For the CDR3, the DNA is TGTGCCAGCAGAACTCAGGGGGACTATGGCTACACCTTC.

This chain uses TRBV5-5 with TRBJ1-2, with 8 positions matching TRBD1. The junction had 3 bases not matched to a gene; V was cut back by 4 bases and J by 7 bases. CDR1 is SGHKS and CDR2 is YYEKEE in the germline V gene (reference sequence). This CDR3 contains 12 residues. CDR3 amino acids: CASSHDRGGYTF. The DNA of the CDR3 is TGTGCCAGCAGCCACGACAGGGGTGGCTACACCTTC. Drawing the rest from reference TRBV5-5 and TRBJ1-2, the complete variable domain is DAGVTQSPTHLIKTRGQQVTLRCSPISGHKSVSWYQQVLGQGPQFIFQYYEKEERGRGNFPDRFSARQFPNYSSELNVNALLLGDSALYLCASSHDRGGYTFGSGTRLTVV.

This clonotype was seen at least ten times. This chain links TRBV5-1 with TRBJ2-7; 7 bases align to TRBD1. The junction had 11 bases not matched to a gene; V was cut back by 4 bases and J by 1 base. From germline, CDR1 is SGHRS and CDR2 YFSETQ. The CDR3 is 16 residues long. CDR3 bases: TGCGCCAGCAGCCGCAGAGGGGGCGTAAAGTCCTACGAGCAGTACTTC. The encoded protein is CASSRRGGVKSYEQYF. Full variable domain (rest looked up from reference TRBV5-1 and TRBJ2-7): KAGVTQTPRYLIKTRGQQVTLSCSPISGHRSVSWYQQTPGQGLQFLFEYFSETQRNKGNFPGRFSGRQFSNSRSEMNVSTLELGDSALYLCASSRRGGVKSYEQYFGPGTRLTVT.

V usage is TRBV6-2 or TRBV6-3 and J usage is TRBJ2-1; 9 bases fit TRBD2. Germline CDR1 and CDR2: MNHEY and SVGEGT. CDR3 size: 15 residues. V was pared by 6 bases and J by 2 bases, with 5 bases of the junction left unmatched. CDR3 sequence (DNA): TGTGCCAGCAGAAGCGGACTAGCGCCCTACAATGAGCAGTTCTTC. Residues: CASRSGLAPYNEQFF.

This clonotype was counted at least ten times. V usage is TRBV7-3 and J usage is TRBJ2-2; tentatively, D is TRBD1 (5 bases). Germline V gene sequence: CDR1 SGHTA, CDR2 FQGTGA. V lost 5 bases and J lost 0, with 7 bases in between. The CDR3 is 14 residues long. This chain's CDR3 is CASSPTANTGELFF. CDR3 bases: TGTGCCAGCAGCCCGACAGCGAACACCGGGGAGCTGTTTTTT.

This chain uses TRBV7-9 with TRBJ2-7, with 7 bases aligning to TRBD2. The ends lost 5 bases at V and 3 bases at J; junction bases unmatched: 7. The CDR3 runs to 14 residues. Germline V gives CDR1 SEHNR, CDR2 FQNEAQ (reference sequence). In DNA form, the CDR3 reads TGTGCCAGCAGCCCCCGGGGGGTTAACTACGAGCAGTACTTC. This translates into CASSPRGVNYEQYF.

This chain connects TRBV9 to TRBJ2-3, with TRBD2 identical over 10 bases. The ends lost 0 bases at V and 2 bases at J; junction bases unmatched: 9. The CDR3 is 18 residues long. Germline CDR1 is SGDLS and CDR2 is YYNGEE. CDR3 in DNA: TGTGCCAGCAGCGTAGGAAATAGCGGGAGGCTGAACACAGATACGCAGTATTTT. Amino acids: CASSVGNSGRLNTDTQYF.

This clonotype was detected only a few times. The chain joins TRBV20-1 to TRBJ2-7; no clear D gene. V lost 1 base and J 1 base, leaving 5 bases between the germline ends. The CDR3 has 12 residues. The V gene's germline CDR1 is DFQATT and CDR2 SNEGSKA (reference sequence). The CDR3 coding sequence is TGCAGTGCTAGAGGAGTATCCTACGAGCAGTACTTC. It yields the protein CSARGVSYEQYF.